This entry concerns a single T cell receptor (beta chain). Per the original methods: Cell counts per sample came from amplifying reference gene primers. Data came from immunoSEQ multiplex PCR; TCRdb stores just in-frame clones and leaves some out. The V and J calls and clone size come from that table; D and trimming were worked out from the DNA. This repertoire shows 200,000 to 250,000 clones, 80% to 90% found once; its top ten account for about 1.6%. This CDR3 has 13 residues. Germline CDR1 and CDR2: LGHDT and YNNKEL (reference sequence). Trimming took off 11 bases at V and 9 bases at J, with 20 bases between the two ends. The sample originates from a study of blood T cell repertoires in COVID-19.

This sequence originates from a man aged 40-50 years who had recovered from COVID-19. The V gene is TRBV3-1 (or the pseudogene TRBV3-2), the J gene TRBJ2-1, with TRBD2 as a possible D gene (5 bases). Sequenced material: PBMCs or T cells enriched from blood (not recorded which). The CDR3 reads CAPFEASYSEQFF. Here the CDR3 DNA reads TGTGCCCCCTTCGAGGCTAGCTATAGTGAGCAGTTCTTC.